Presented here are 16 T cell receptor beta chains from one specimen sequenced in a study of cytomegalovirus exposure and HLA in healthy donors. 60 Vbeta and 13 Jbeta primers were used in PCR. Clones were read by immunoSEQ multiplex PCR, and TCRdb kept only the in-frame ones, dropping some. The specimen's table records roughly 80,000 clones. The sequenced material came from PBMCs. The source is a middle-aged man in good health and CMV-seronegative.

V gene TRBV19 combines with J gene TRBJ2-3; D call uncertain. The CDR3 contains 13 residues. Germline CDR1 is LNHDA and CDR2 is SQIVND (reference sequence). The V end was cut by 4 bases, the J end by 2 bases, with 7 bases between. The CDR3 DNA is TGTGCCAGTAGTACATACTACACAGATACGCAGTATTTT. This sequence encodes CASSTYYTDTQYF.

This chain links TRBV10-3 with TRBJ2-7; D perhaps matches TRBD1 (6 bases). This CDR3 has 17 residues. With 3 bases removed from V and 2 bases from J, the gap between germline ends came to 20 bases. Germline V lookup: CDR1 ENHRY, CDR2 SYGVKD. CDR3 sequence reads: CAISDPFKAGATYEQYF. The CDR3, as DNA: TGTGCCATCAGTGATCCCTTCAAGGCAGGGGCTACCTACGAGCAGTACTTC.

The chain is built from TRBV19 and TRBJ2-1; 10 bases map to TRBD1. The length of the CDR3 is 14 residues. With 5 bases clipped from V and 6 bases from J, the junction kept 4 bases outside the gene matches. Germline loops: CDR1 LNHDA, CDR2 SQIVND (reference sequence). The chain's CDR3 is CASSLGQGVNEQFF. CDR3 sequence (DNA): TGTGCCAGTAGTTTAGGACAGGGGGTCAATGAGCAGTTCTTC.

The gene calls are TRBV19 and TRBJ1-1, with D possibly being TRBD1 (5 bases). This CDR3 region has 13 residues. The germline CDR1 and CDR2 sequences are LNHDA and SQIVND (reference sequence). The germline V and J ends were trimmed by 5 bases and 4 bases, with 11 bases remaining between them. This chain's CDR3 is CASSSGLVTEAFF. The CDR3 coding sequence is TGTGCCAGTAGTTCAGGGTTGGTCACTGAAGCTTTCTTT.

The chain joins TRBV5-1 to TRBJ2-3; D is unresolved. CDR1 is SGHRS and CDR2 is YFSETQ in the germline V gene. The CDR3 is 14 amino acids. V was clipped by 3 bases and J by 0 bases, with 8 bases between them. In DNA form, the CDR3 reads TGCGCCAGCAGCTACAGCCTTAGCACAGATACGCAGTATTTT. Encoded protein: CASSYSLSTDTQYF.

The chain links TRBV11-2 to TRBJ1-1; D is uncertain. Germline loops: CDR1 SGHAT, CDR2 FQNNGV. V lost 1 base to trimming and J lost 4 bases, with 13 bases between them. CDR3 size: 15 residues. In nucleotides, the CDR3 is TGTGCCAGCAGCTTAGCACAGTGGAGGTTCACTGAAGCTTTCTTT. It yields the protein CASSLAQWRFTEAFF.

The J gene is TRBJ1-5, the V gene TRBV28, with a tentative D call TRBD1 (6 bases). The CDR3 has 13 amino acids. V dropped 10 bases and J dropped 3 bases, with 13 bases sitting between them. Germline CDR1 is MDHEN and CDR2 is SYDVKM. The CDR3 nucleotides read TGTGCCACCCAACGACAGGCCAATCAGCCCCAGCATTTT. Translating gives CATQRQANQPQHF.

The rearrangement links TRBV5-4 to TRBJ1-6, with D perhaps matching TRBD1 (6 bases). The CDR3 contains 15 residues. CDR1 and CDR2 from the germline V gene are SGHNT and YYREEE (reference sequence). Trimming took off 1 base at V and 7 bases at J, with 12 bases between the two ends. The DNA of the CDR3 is TGTGCCAGCAGCTTGCGGGGGGCGCAAAATTCACCCCTCCACTTT. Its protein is CASSLRGAQNSPLHF.

The CDR3, as DNA: TGTGCCAGCAGCTTTGCACAGCCTAATGAAAAACTGTTTTTT. Translation gives CASSFAQPNEKLFF. The chain is built from TRBV7-9 and TRBJ1-4; D not resolved. CDR1 SEHNR and CDR2 FQNEAQ come from the germline V gene (reference sequence). V was trimmed by 3 bases and J by 3 bases, leaving 8 bases between them. The CDR3 loop spans 14 amino acids.

For the CDR3, the DNA is TGTGCCAGCACCCAGGGACAGGGAATTTCCTACGAGCAGTACTTC. Translated: CASTQGQGISYEQYF. The V gene is TRBV6-5, the J gene TRBJ2-7; TRBD1 matches at 9 bases. Germline V gives CDR1 MNHEY, CDR2 SVGAGI. The junction had 8 bases not matched to a gene; V was cut back by 7 bases and J by 1 base. This CDR3 contains 15 residues.

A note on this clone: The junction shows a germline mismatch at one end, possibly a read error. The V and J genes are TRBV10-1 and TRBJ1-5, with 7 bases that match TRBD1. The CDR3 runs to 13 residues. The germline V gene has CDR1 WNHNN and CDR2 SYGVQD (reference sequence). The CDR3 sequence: CASGDRGNQPQHF. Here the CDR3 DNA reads TGCGCCAGCGGTGACAGGGGCAATCAGCCCCAGCATTTT.

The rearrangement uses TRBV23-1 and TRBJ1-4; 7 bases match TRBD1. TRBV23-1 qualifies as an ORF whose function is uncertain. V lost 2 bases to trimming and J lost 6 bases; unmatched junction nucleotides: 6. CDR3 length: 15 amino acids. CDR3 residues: CASSQGTAGDEKLFF. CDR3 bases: TGCGCCAGCAGTCAAGGGACAGCTGGGGATGAAAAACTGTTTTTT.

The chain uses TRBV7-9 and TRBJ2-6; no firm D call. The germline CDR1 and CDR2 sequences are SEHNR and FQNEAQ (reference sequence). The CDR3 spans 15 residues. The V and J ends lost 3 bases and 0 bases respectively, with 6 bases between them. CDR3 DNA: TGTGCCAGCAGCTTGCTGCGCTCTGGGGCCAACGTCCTGACTTTC. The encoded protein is CASSLLRSGANVLTF. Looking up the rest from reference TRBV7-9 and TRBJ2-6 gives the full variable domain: DTGVSQNPRHKITKRGQNVTFRCDPISEHNRLYWYRQTLGQGPEFLTYFQNEAQLEKSRLLSDRFSAERPKGSFSTLEIQRTEQGDSAMYLCASSLLRSGANVLTFGAGSRLTVL.

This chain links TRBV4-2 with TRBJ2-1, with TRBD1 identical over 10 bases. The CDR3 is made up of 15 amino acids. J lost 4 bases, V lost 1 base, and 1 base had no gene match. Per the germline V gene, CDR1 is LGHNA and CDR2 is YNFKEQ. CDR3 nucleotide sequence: TGTGCCAGCAGCCAAGGACAGGGGGCATACAATGAGCAGTTCTTC. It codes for CASSQGQGAYNEQFF.

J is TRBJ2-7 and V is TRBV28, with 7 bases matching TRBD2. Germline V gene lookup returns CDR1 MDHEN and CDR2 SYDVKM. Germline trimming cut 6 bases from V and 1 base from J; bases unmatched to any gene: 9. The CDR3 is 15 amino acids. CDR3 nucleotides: TGTGCCAGCAGACTCACGGGGGGTCCTTCCTACGAGCAGTACTTC. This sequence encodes CASRLTGGPSYEQYF.

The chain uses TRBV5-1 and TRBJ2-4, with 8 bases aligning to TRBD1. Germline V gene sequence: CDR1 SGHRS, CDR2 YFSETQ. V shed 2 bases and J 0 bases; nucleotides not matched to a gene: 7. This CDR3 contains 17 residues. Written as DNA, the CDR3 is TGCGCCAGCAGCTTACGGCCGGGACAGGTAGCCAAAAACATTCAGTACTTC. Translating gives CASSLRPGQVAKNIQYF.